The rows below give T cell receptor beta chains drawn from one sample of a study of blood T cell repertoires in COVID-19. TCRdb's copy holds only in-frame clones and misses some; the assay was immunoSEQ multiplex PCR. The table lists 400,000 to 550,000 clones, nearly 90% of them singletons. Sequencing was performed on PBMCs or T cells enriched from blood (not recorded which). The receptor source for this set is a woman younger than 30 with acute COVID-19. Both conserved end residues are part of each CDR3. D genes are given only for firm matches. Size is omitted from some rows. Given values are once, few, many or a class for expanded clones.

TRBV25-1	TRBJ1-2	TRBD1	-	CASSELGGQGYGYTF	TGTGCCAGCAGTGAATTAGGAGGACAGGGCTATGGCTACACCTTC
TRBV7-6	TRBJ1-1	TRBD1	-	CASSLKAGGGTEAFF	TGTGCCAGCAGCTTAAAGGCAGGGGGCGGCACTGAAGCTTTCTTT
TRBV24-1	TRBJ2-7	TRBD2	-	CATSVSPVKRDIYEQYF	TGTGCCACCAGTGTTTCCCCTGTTAAGCGGGATATCTACGAGCAGTACTTC
TRBV7-9	TRBJ2-1	TRBD1	-	CASTIRQGAYNEQFF	TGTGCCAGCACCATTCGACAGGGGGCCTACAATGAGCAGTTCTTC
TRBV30	TRBJ2-2	-	-	CGRQTNTGELFF	TGTGGTAGGCAGACTAACACCGGGGAGCTGTTTTTT
TRBV6-5	TRBJ1-5	-	-	CASYDVNRAQPQHF	TGTGCCAGCTACGACGTGAACAGGGCTCAGCCCCAGCATTTT
TRBV24-1	TRBJ1-2	-	-	CATSGVNGYTF	TGTGCCACCTCGGGAGTGAATGGCTACACCTTC
TRBV11-2	TRBJ2-7	TRBD1	-	CASSQGQLSSYEQYF	TGTGCCAGCAGCCAGGGACAGTTAAGCTCCTACGAGCAGTACTTC
TRBV14	TRBJ1-2	TRBD1	-	CASSRWDSGYGYTF	TGTGCCAGCAGCCGATGGGACAGTGGCTATGGCTACACCTTC
TRBV6-5	TRBJ2-1	TRBD2	-	CASTRAGGLRNEQFF	TGTGCCAGCACGAGGGCGGGAGGACTGAGAAATGAGCAGTTCTTC
TRBV18	TRBJ1-6	TRBD1	-	CASSPGQGKPGNSPLHF	TGTGCCAGCTCACCGGGACAGGGTAAGCCAGGTAATTCACCCCTCCACTTT
TRBV7-9	TRBJ1-3	-	-	CASSLLTGPAGNTIYF	TGTGCCAGCAGCCTACTAACAGGGCCCGCAGGAAACACCATATATTTT
TRBV6-5	TRBJ1-4	-	-	CASRLLQGQEKLFF	TGTGCCAGCAGACTTCTTCAGGGTCAGGAAAAACTGTTTTTT
TRBV5-1	TRBJ1-1	-	once	CASSQNQQGNTEAFF	TGCGCCAGCAGTCAAAACCAACAGGGGAACACTGAAGCTTTCTTT
TRBV23-1	TRBJ2-7	TRBD2	-	CASSRLAGGSSYEQYF	TGCGCCAGCAGTCGGCTAGCGGGAGGGTCCTCCTACGAGCAGTACTTC
TRBV7-9	TRBJ1-5	-	-	CASSLGRTQPQHF	TGTGCCAGCAGCTTAGGGAGGACCCAGCCCCAGCATTTT
TRBV2	TRBJ1-5	-	once	CASRSDSPNQPQHF	TGTGCCAGCAGATCAGACAGCCCCAATCAGCCCCAGCATTTT
TRBV28	TRBJ2-2	TRBD2	-	CASMGLAAGGELFF	TGTGCCAGCATGGGACTAGCGGCAGGAGGGGAGCTGTTTTTT